One and the same sample provided the 21 T cell receptor beta chains below, sequenced in a study of blood T cell repertoires in COVID-19. Here immunoSEQ multiplex PCR was the method, and the copy in TCRdb shows in-frame clones only, minus some. Here the sample spans some 300,000 clones, around nine tenths being singletons. The sequenced material came from peripheral blood. All receptors derive from a woman in her seventies with COVID-19, enrolled during active disease.

This clone was counted a few times. V is TRBV5-1 and J is TRBJ1-1; D call uncertain. In germline, CDR1 is SGHRS, CDR2 YFSETQ. CDR3 length equals 12 residues. V was trimmed by 7 bases and J by 0 bases, leaving 7 bases between them. CDR3 residues: CASGTMNTEAFF. Here the CDR3 DNA reads TGCGCCAGCGGAACTATGAACACTGAAGCTTTCTTT.

The CDR3 here is CASSFGNSPLHF. CDR3 coding DNA: TGTGCCAGCAGTTTCGGTAATTCACCCCTCCACTTT. The chain employs TRBV27 and TRBJ1-6; no definite D call. CDR1 and CDR2 from the germline V gene are MNHEY and SMNVEV (reference sequence). The CDR3 has 12 amino acids. V shed 3 bases and J shed 6 bases, with 3 bases lying between them.

V and J are TRBV28 and TRBJ1-5, with 7 bases lining up with TRBD1. The J segment lost 6 bases and the V segment lost 5 bases, leaving 7 bases of the junction unmatched. The CDR3 is made up of 14 amino acids. Germline-derived CDR1 and CDR2 are MDHEN and SYDVKM. CDR3 sequence (DNA): TGTGCCAGCAGTGTCTTACAGGGGAGTCAGCCCCAGCATTTT. Translated: CASSVLQGSQPQHF.

This clone was counted a few times. The chain recombines TRBV3-1 (or the pseudogene TRBV3-2) with TRBJ2-1, with 8 bases lining up with TRBD2. Per germline, CDR1 LGHDT and CDR2 YNNKEL (reference sequence). The V segment lost 1 base and the J segment 6 bases; nucleotides outside the gene matches: 5. This CDR3 region has 15 residues. CDR3 sequence (DNA): TGTGCCAGCAGCCAAGCCCGGGGGGGAGTCAATGAGCAGTTCTTC. Its protein is CASSQARGGVNEQFF.

With regard to this clone: The same CDR3 can be traced to other DNA sequences in this sample. The chain recombines TRBV9 with TRBJ1-3; D perhaps matches TRBD1 (6 bases). Germline V gene sequence: CDR1 SGDLS, CDR2 YYNGEE. There are 14 residues in the CDR3. The V and J ends lost 0 bases and 2 bases respectively, with 6 bases between them. CDR3 bases: TGTGCCAGCAGCGTAGCAGGGGCTGGAAACACCATATATTTT. Amino acid sequence: CASSVAGAGNTIYF.

In its sample, this clone was seen a few times. The chain links TRBV18 to TRBJ1-6; unclear D gene. V was trimmed by 3 bases and J by 8 bases, leaving 11 bases between them. CDR3 size: 14 residues. Germline CDR1 KGHSH, CDR2 LQKENI. CDR3 nucleotide sequence: TGTGCCAGCTCACCTCCCTCGATAGATTCACCCCTCCACTTT. Encoded protein: CASSPPSIDSPLHF.

The chain couples TRBV5-4 to TRBJ1-2; D may be TRBD1 (5 bases). CDR3 length equals 15 residues. In germline, CDR1 is SGHNT, CDR2 YYREEE (reference sequence). V was pared by 5 bases and J by 4 bases, with 18 bases between. The CDR3 DNA reads TGTGCCAGCAGATCTCAGGGTAACCCCTCCTATGGCTACACCTTC. This codes for CASRSQGNPSYGYTF.

V and J are TRBV30 and TRBJ1-5; 9 nucleotides align to TRBD1. Germline V gene data show CDR1 as GTSNPN and CDR2 as SVGIG (reference sequence). Trimming cost V 4 bases and J 6 bases; bases outside gene matches: 10. The CDR3 is 15 residues long. The CDR3 spells CAWTRYRGPSQPQHF. DNA of the CDR3: TGTGCCTGGACCCGTTACAGGGGGCCGAGTCAGCCCCAGCATTTT.

The V gene is TRBV9, the J gene TRBJ2-3; 12 nucleotides agree with TRBD2. This CDR3 contains 15 residues. V trimming: 3 bases; J trimming: 4 bases; junction bases outside the gene matches: 3. Germline loops: CDR1 SGDLS, CDR2 YYNGEE. The CDR3 DNA reads as TGTGCCAGCAGCGCTAGCGGGGGGGCCGCAGATACGCAGTATTTT. This gives the protein CASSASGGAADTQYF.

The chain recombines TRBV5-4 with TRBJ1-1; TRBD1 agrees at 11 bases. Per the germline V gene, CDR1 is SGHNT and CDR2 is YYREEE (reference sequence). The CDR3 spans 16 residues. The ends lost 4 bases at V and 2 bases at J; junction bases unmatched: 7. The CDR3 DNA follows: TGTGCCAGCAGCCGGACAGGGGGCGGTGTTAACACTGAAGCTTTCTTT. This encodes CASSRTGGGVNTEAFF.

There are a few counts of this clone. The gene calls are TRBV5-6 and TRBJ1-5, with 8 bases fitting TRBD1. Losses at the gene ends were 1 base for V and 6 bases for J; bases not matched to a gene: 6. The CDR3 sequence is 15 residues long. Germline CDR1 reads SGHDT; CDR2 reads YYEEEE. The CDR3: CASSLRGQGFQPQHF. CDR3 in DNA: TGTGCCAGCAGCTTGAGAGGACAGGGCTTTCAGCCCCAGCATTTT.

The genes are TRBV4-2 and TRBJ1-6; D may be TRBD1 (6 bases). V was pared by 1 base and J by 6 bases, with 10 bases between. CDR1 is LGHNA, CDR2 YNFKEQ, per germline. There are 15 residues in the CDR3. The CDR3 DNA sequence: TGTGCCAGCAGCCAAGGAAAACAGGGTAATTCACCCCTCCACTTT. Protein: CASSQGKQGNSPLHF.

This clone has only one observation. The CDR3 is CAWSWLDSYGYTF. The DNA for the CDR3 is TGTGCCTGGAGTTGGTTGGACAGCTATGGCTACACCTTC. The chain employs TRBV30 and TRBJ1-2; possible D gene TRBD1, 6 bases. The CDR3 covers 13 residues. The V end lost 2 bases, the J end lost 4 bases, and 11 bases lay between the germline ends. Germline V gene data show CDR1 as GTSNPN and CDR2 as SVGIG (reference sequence).

This rearrangement joins TRBV5-1 to TRBJ1-1; TRBD1 matches 9 bases. V shed 0 bases, J shed 5 bases, and the junction held 11 bases outside the gene matches. Germline V CDR1 and CDR2: SGHRS, YFSETQ. The CDR3 is 17 amino acids. This CDR3 reads CASSLGGTGIGTTEAFF. The CDR3 DNA sequence: TGCGCCAGCAGCTTGGGAGGGACAGGGATAGGAACAACTGAAGCTTTCTTT.

The rearrangement uses TRBV13 and TRBJ1-1; the match to TRBD1 covers 8 bases. The V gene end was trimmed by 4 bases and the J gene end by 0 bases; junction bases not matched to a gene: 4. The CDR3 is made up of 15 amino acids. Germline CDR1 PRHDT, CDR2 FYEKMQ (reference sequence). The DNA for the CDR3 is TGTGCCAGCAGCTCCACAGGGGGTATGAACACTGAAGCTTTCTTT. Encoded protein: CASSSTGGMNTEAFF.

The genes are TRBV7-8 and TRBJ1-5; the match to TRBD1 covers 9 bases. Trimming removed 5 bases from V and 6 bases from J; junction bases left unmatched: 5. CDR3 length: 14 residues. Germline V gives CDR1 SGHVS, CDR2 FQNEAQ. The CDR3 protein is CASSGVTGGQPQHF. The DNA of the CDR3 is TGTGCCAGCAGCGGAGTGACAGGGGGTCAGCCCCAGCATTTT.

This rearrangement joins TRBV24-1 to TRBJ2-1, with 8 bases fitting TRBD2. CDR1 and CDR2 (germline): KGHDR, SFDVKD. The J segment lost 1 base and the V segment lost 0 bases, leaving 4 bases of the junction unmatched. This CDR3 spans 17 amino acids. The CDR3 DNA is TGTGCCACCAGTGATTTGAGCCGGGGGGGATCCTACAATGAGCAGTTCTTC. Translation: CATSDLSRGGSYNEQFF.

The chain employs TRBV5-4 and TRBJ1-6, with 8 bases that match TRBD1. V dropped 2 bases and J dropped 7; count of bases not matched to a gene: 2. The CDR3 loop spans 14 amino acids. In germline, CDR1 is SGHNT, CDR2 YYREEE (reference sequence). CDR3 amino acids: CASSLTGGNSPLHF. The CDR3, as DNA: TGTGCCAGCAGCTTAACAGGGGGAAATTCACCCCTCCACTTT.

The genes are TRBV30 and TRBJ1-1; unclear D gene. Trimming cost V 1 base and J 2 bases, with 8 bases left between them. This CDR3 contains 13 residues. Germline CDR1 reads GTSNPN; CDR2 reads SVGIG (reference sequence). CDR3 residues: CAWSGQANTEAFF. CDR3 DNA: TGTGCCTGGAGTGGCCAGGCCAACACTGAAGCTTTCTTT.

The chain is built from TRBV5-3 and TRBJ2-2; possible D gene TRBD2, 6 bases. TRBV5-3 has ORF status, its function being uncertain. Trimming left V 4 bases short and J 1 base short, with 17 bases between. CDR3 length: 17 residues. The CDR3 sequence is CARSPKLGGENTGELFF. The CDR3 bases are TGTGCCAGAAGCCCAAAACTCGGGGGAGAGAACACCGGGGAGCTGTTTTTT.

The chain carries TRBV5-1 and TRBJ2-1; a possible D gene is TRBD1 (5 bases). Germline V gene data show CDR1 as SGHRS and CDR2 as YFSETQ. The ends were cut back, 1 base at V and 4 bases at J, with 15 bases in the middle. There are 16 residues in the CDR3. The CDR3 protein is CASSLNSGFKYNEQFF. As DNA, the CDR3 is TGCGCCAGCAGCTTGAATTCAGGGTTTAAGTACAATGAGCAGTTCTTC.